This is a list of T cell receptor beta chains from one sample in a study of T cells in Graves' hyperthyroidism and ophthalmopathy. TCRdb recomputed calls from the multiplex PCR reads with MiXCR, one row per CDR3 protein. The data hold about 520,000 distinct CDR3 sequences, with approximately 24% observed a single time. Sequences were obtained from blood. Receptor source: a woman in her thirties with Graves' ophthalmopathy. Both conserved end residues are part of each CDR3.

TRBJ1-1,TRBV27,CASSRQGRVNTEAFF
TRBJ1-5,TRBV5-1,CASRPQGQPQHF
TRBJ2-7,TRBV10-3,CAIRGAGSDEQYF
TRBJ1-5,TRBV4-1,CASSQDSTGTQPQHF
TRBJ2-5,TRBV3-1,CASSSTTGTGVSQYF
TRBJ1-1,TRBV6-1,CASSRAETEAFF
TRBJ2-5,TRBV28,CASSQRIQETQYF
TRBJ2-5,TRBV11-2,CASSLGGFGETQYF
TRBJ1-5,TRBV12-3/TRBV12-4,CASSTTEFNQPQHF
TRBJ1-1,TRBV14,CASSPRTWNTEAFF
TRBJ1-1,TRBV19,CASSILGRASSEAFF
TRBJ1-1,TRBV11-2,CAWSGRPGDTEAFF
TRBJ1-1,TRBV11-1,CASSSVMLGPNTEAFF
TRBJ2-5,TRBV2,CASSELALGVETQYF
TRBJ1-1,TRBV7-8,CASSLYPNTEAFF
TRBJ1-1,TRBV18,CASSPSRDEAFF
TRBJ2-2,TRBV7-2,CASSHTDRTGELFF
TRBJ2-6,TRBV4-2,CASSQDNSGANVLTF
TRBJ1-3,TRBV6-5,CASSFEASGNTIYF
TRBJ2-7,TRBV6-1,CASRRTGTYEQYF
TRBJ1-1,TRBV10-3,CAISESQRNTEAFF
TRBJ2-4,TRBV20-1,CSASGLAGSGDIQYF
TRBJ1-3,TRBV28,CASSLMGDDGTIYF
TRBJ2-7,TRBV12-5,CASGTEAGYEQYF
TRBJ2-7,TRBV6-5,CASSSGEDEQYF
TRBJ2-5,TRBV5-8,CASSLVSDRGDQETQYF
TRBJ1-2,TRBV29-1,CSARLGTTGSYGYTF
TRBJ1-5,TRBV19,CASRAGSHQPQHF
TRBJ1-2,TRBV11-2,CASSLDTGQGGYGYTF
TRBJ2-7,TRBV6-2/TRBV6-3,CASSYPPAEAYEQYF
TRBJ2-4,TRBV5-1,CASNATSGGANIQYF
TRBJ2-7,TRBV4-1,CASSQGRDLPYEQYF
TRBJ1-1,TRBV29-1,CSVATGTGNTEAFF
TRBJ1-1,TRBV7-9,CASSSKGQPFYTEAFF
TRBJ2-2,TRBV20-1,CSARGGLTTGELFF
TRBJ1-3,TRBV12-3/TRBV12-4,CASSGQGLSGNTIYF
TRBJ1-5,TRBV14,CASSQEGGEPQHF
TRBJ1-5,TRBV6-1,CASSTPRKNQPQHF
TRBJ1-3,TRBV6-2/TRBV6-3,CASTKSGGNTIYF
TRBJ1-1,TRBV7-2,CASSQNLVGTEAFF
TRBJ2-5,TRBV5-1,CASSLGLAGEETQYF
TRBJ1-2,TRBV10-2,CASSESRVGWYGYTF
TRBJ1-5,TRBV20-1,CSATEYNQPQHF
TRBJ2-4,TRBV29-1,CSVGTDYQNIQYF
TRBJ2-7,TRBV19,CAKTIYEQYF
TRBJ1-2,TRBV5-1,CASSLALGQGALNYGYTF
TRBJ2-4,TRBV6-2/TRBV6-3,CASSHSASLTLAKNIQYF
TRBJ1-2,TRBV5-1,CASSVGVDGYTF
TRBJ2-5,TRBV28,CASRSGKGETQYF
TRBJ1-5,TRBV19,CASSIQQLNQPQHF